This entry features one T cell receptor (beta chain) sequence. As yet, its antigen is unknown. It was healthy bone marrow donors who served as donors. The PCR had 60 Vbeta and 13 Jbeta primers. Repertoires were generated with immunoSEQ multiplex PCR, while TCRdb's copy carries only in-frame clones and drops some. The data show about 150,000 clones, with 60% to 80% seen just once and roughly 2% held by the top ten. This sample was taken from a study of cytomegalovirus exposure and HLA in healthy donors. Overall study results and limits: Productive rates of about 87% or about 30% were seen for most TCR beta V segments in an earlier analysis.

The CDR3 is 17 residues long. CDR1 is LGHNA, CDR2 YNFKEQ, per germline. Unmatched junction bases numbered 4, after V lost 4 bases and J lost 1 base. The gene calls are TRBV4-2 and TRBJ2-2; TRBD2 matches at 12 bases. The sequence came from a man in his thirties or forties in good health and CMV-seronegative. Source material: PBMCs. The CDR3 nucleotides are TGTGCCAGCAGCCCCCGACTAGCGGGAGAGAACACCGGGGAGCTGTTTTTT. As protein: CASSPRLAGENTGELFF.